The rows below give T cell receptor beta chains drawn from one sample of a study of blood T cell repertoires in COVID-19. Assay used: immunoSEQ multiplex PCR; TCRdb lists only in-frame clones, some missing. Of roughly 420,000 clones listed, approximately 88% are singletons. The material sequenced was PBMCs or T cells enriched from blood (not recorded which). These receptors were obtained from a woman aged 30 to 39 with acute COVID-19. Each CDR3 is given with its conserved first and last residue. The D gene is left open where the match is weak. Expanded clones are given a class, and other clones once, few, many or no size at all.

clone_size	v_call	j_call	d_call	cdr3_aa	cdr3_nt
-	TRBV18	TRBJ1-5	-	CASSPGTRGNQPQHF	TGTGCCAGCTCACCAGGGACACGTGGCAATCAGCCCCAGCATTTT
-	TRBV20-1	TRBJ1-2	-	CSARVGGGMNF	TGCAGTGCTAGAGTAGGGGGAGGGATGAACTTC
-	TRBV6-5	TRBJ1-4	-	CASSYFGQTGEKLFF	TGTGCCAGCAGTTACTTTGGACAGACGGGGGAAAAACTGTTTTTT
few	TRBV4-1	TRBJ1-5	-	CASSQDPRGGQPQHF	TGCGCCAGCAGCCAAGATCCCAGGGGCGGTCAGCCCCAGCATTTT
few	TRBV5-3	TRBJ1-5	TRBD1	CARSLGQGGQPQHF	TGTGCCAGAAGCTTGGGACAGGGCGGACAGCCCCAGCATTTT
-	TRBV27	TRBJ1-1	-	CASSPLPGGANTEAFF	TGTGCCAGCAGTCCGCTCCCGGGGGGGGCTAACACTGAAGCTTTCTTT
-	TRBV7-6	TRBJ1-5	-	CASSSETGDANQPQHF	TGTGCCAGCAGCAGCGAGACAGGCGATGCGAATCAGCCCCAGCATTTT
-	TRBV15	TRBJ2-7	-	CATSSDSYEQYF	TGTGCCACCAGCAGCGACAGCTACGAGCAGTACTTC
-	TRBV2	TRBJ1-2	-	CASSEYSADFNGYTF	TGTGCCAGCAGTGAATACTCAGCCGACTTCAATGGCTACACCTTC
once	TRBV7-2	TRBJ1-2	-	CASSLLGGSNYGYTF	TGTGCCAGCAGCTTACTTGGGGGGTCTAACTATGGCTACACCTTC
-	TRBV6-1	TRBJ2-7	TRBD1	CASSDMVDRGKSYEQYF	TGTGCCAGCAGTGATATGGTGGACAGGGGGAAATCCTACGAGCAGTACTTC
-	TRBV7-9	TRBJ1-6	-	CASSKTGNYSPLHF	TGTGCCAGCAGCAAGACAGGCAACTATTCACCCCTCCACTTT
-	TRBV3-1/TRBV3-2	TRBJ2-7	-	CASSQWTGGVWYEQYF	TGTGCCAGCAGCCAATGGACGGGGGGCGTTTGGTACGAGCAGTACTTC
-	TRBV6-1	TRBJ1-3	-	CASSDDRLLRGNTIYF	TGTGCCAGCAGTGATGACAGATTACTTCGAGGAAACACCATATATTTT
-	TRBV29-1	TRBJ1-1	-	CSVEWGEGNTEAFF	TGCAGCGTTGAATGGGGGGAGGGTAACACTGAAGCTTTCTTT
-	TRBV12-5	TRBJ1-5	TRBD1	CASGPQGSNQPQHF	TGTGCTAGTGGCCCACAGGGGAGCAATCAGCCCCAGCATTTT
few	TRBV14	TRBJ2-7	-	CASSQGLLGPYEQYF	TGTGCCAGCAGCCAAGGGCTCCTGGGCCCCTACGAGCAGTACTTC
-	TRBV14	TRBJ2-3	-	CASSQDLRDTDTQYF	TGTGCCAGCAGCCAAGATTTGCGGGACACAGATACGCAGTATTTT
-	TRBV19	TRBJ1-1	-	CASNVGPGLGNTEAFF	TGTGCCAGTAATGTTGGGCCAGGTCTCGGGAACACTGAAGCTTTCTTT
-	TRBV13	TRBJ2-3	-	CASSLRGSTDTQYF	TGTGCCAGCAGCTTACGGGGGAGCACAGATACGCAGTATTTT
-	TRBV3-1/TRBV3-2	TRBJ2-3	TRBD2	CASSQDRASGALFILSYTQYF	TGTGCCAGCAGCCAAGATAGGGCTAGCGGGGCCCTCTTCATACTTTCCTATACGCAGTATTTT
-	TRBV5-5	TRBJ2-2	TRBD1	CASSPSGGRYTGELFF	TGTGCCAGCAGCCCTTCAGGGGGCAGGTACACCGGGGAGCTGTTTTTT
once	TRBV5-1	TRBJ1-2	TRBD1	CASSLSGTEFYGYTF	TGCGCCAGCAGCTTATCAGGGACAGAGTTCTATGGCTACACCTTC
-	TRBV7-9	TRBJ2-7	-	CASSGQQSYEQYF	TGTGCCAGCAGCGGACAGCAATCCTACGAGCAGTACTTC
once	TRBV12-5	TRBJ1-4	-	CASGLDREGEKLFF	TGTGCTAGTGGTTTGGACAGGGAGGGTGAAAAACTGTTTTTT
-	TRBV6-5	TRBJ1-1	TRBD1	CASSEGAYTEAFF	TGTGCCAGCAGCGAGGGGGCCTACACTGAAGCTTTCTTT
-	TRBV6-5	TRBJ1-4	TRBD1	CASSPQTGDEKLFF	TGTGCCAGCAGTCCTCAAACAGGGGATGAAAAACTGTTTTTT
-	TRBV4-3	TRBJ2-7	TRBD2	CASSHRTSGGLAYEQYF	TGCGCCAGCAGCCACCGGACTAGCGGGGGGTTAGCCTACGAGCAGTACTTC
-	TRBV7-2	TRBJ1-3	-	CASSYDRNSGNTIYF	TGTGCCAGCAGCTACGACAGGAACTCTGGAAACACCATATATTTT
-	TRBV5-5	TRBJ1-2	TRBD1	CASSWGTGGVDGYTF	TGTGCCAGCAGCTGGGGGACAGGGGGAGTGGATGGCTACACCTTC
-	TRBV7-3	TRBJ1-2	-	CASSLTGDTGSGYTF	TGTGCCAGCAGCTTAACGGGGGACACCGGCAGTGGCTACACCTTC
few	TRBV30	TRBJ1-5	TRBD1	CAWSLTGGQPQHF	TGTGCCTGGAGTTTAACAGGGGGGCAGCCCCAGCATTTT
once	TRBV29-1	TRBJ2-1	TRBD2	CSVTPETSGGRVFF	TGCAGCGTTACTCCCGAGACTAGCGGGGGCCGGGTGTTCTTC
-	TRBV5-1	TRBJ2-3	TRBD1	CASSLGSGQGREDTQYF	TGCGCCAGCAGCTTGGGCTCGGGACAGGGAAGGGAAGATACGCAGTATTTT
-	TRBV7-8	TRBJ1-2	TRBD1	CASSTRTGGRYGYTF	TGTGCCAGCAGCACACGGACAGGGGGTCGCTATGGCTACACCTTC
-	TRBV6-4	TRBJ1-2	-	CASSEDERYSGYTF	TGTGCCAGCAGTGAAGACGAGCGCTATTCTGGCTACACCTTC
-	TRBV7-2	TRBJ2-7	TRBD2	CASSFNSGGAEEQYF	TGTGCCAGCAGCTTCAATAGCGGGGGGGCCGAAGAGCAGTACTTC
-	TRBV4-1	TRBJ1-1	-	CASSQDYAERTEAFF	TGCGCCAGCAGCCAAGATTATGCGGAGCGCACTGAAGCTTTCTTT
-	TRBV27	TRBJ2-7	TRBD1	CASSFGTVAYEQYF	TGTGCCAGCAGTTTCGGGACAGTTGCCTACGAGCAGTACTTC
few	TRBV9	TRBJ1-2	TRBD1	CASSPRATGDYGYTF	TGTGCCAGCAGCCCGAGGGCTACAGGGGATTATGGCTACACCTTC
-	TRBV20-1	TRBJ2-7	-	CSASGGAHYEQYF	TGCAGTGCTAGTGGCGGGGCACACTACGAGCAGTACTTC
-	TRBV7-2	TRBJ1-3	-	CASSLTGANTIYF	TGTGCCAGCAGCCTCACAGGTGCCAACACCATATATTTT
-	TRBV30	TRBJ1-3	-	CAWSVGRRNTIYF	TGTGCCTGGAGTGTGGGCAGACGAAACACCATATATTTT
-	TRBV5-6	TRBJ1-4	TRBD1	CASNPQGAPGKLFF	TGTGCCAGCAACCCACAGGGGGCGCCGGGAAAACTGTTTTTT
-	TRBV25-1	TRBJ2-7	-	CASSELATSYEQYF	TGTGCCAGCAGTGAATTGGCCACCTCCTACGAGCAGTACTTC
-	TRBV3-1/TRBV3-2	TRBJ1-3	-	CASSPSAWVASGNTIYF	TGTGCCAGCAGCCCATCCGCGTGGGTAGCCTCTGGAAACACCATATATTTT
-	TRBV7-6	TRBJ2-3	-	CASSLGTGTTDTQYF	TGTGCCAGCAGCTTAGGGACAGGGACTACGGATACGCAGTATTTT
-	TRBV7-2	TRBJ1-2	-	CASSSGLIYGYTF	TGTGCCAGCAGCTCGGGACTCATCTATGGCTACACCTTC
once	TRBV2	TRBJ1-1	-	CASSSGRGTEAFF	TGTGCCAGCAGCAGTGGGCGGGGGACTGAAGCTTTCTTT
-	TRBV4-2	TRBJ1-3	TRBD1	CASSQEEGQGGNTIYF	TGTGCCAGCAGCCAAGAAGAGGGACAGGGTGGAAACACCATATATTTT